Below, one T cell receptor beta chain is given with its context. Its antigen is unidentified. Assay execution proceeded at the deep level. Repertoires were generated with immunoSEQ multiplex PCR, while TCRdb's copy carries only in-frame clones and drops some. This table has about 1.1 million clones, about four fifths appearing once. The sample comes from a study of shared clonotypes between healthy human individuals. About the study: Three plates each covered CD4 naive and memory; CD8 naive two, CD8 memory one.

Study-wide findings and caveats: Memory subsets had estimated richness that was generally smaller than that of naive subsets.

The CDR3 covers 14 residues. Germline assignment: CDR1 SGHAT and CDR2 FQNNGV. Trimming removed 5 bases at V and 6 bases at J, with 17 bases between. This clonotype was sampled from a man in his late teens or twenties in good health. Some clones in this sample may be carry-over from other donors' samples. The chain uses TRBV11-2 and TRBJ2-7, with D maybe TRBD2 (7 bases). The sample was memory CD4+ T cells from PBMCs. The subset here: CD45RA-negative fraction. The CDR3 DNA reads as TGTGCCAGCAGCCCCCGGGGGGCGGAAGGCGAGCAGTACTTC. It specifies CASSPRGAEGEQYF.